Many counts were recorded for the clone carrying this TCR beta chain. Antigen unknown. The data are from a study of T-cell memory formation after mild COVID-19. Study results and limitations: The appearance of some responding clones in pre-infection memory suggested that cross-reactive memory joined. Contracting CD4+ clones were located mainly in CM and EM, and CD8+ clones in EMRA. A balance of CD4 and CD8 characterized clones contracting day 15 to 85, whereas later expanders leaned CD4+.

The CDR3 totals 14 residues. V was cut by 1 base and J by 5 bases, with 12 bases left in between. Germline V gene sequence: CDR1 LGHDT, CDR2 YNNKEL (reference sequence). With constant-segment primers, 5'RACE yielded cDNA libraries of TCR alpha and TCR beta that carried sample barcodes and UMIs. From the 5' RACE reads, TCRdb called clonotypes with MiXCR, one entry per CDR3 protein. The data contain 45,000 or so distinct CDR3 sequences, roughly 7.2% of them singletons. This clonotype originated in an adult who had mild COVID-19 (a few samples of this study predate the infection). Cell type and time point are not known. The V and J genes are TRBV3-1 and TRBJ2-7; possible D gene TRBD2, 5 bases. Input material: PBMCs or a T cell subset sorted from them (not recorded which). The CDR3 nucleotides are TGTGCCAGCAGCCAAGGCGGAGGTCGCGACGAGCAGTACTTC. It yields the protein CASSQGGGRDEQYF.